This T cell receptor (beta chain) was recovered during a study of prognosis after radiotherapy for stage I lung cancer. The authors amplified TCR beta CDR3 from genomic DNA using two-round multiplex PCR. First-round PCR employed TRBV- and TRBJ-specific primers for each gene. TCRdb used MiXCR to reprocess the multiplex PCR reads, holding one entry per CDR3 protein. Of about 27,000 distinct CDR3 sequences detected, 25% to 35% appear once; the ten largest clones hold around a third. V gave up 4 bases and J gave up 4 bases; unmatched junction bases: 3. Germline CDR1 is LNHDA and CDR2 is SQIVND (reference sequence). This CDR3 spans 14 amino acids. This clonotype was detected many times. Its antigen is as yet unknown. Peripheral blood was collected in volumes of roughly 6 milliliters at each of two time points. Overall study results and limits: Differing TRBV and TRBJ gene usage was reportedly seen between patients with and without metastases. Whether the expanded TCR clones were tumor-specific was not determined. Following stereotactic body radiation therapy, unique TCR clone counts fell, with a median of approximately 9,600 versus 7,200.

The chain combines TRBV19 with TRBJ1-4, with 7 positions matching TRBD1. The receptor was derived from a donor aged 50 or older with non-small cell lung cancer. The sequenced sample was PBMCs, obtained before or after stereotactic body radiation therapy (not recorded which). For the CDR3, the DNA is TGTGCCAGTAGTACGACAGGGAATAATGAAAAACTGTTTTTT. Amino acids: CASSTTGNNEKLFF.